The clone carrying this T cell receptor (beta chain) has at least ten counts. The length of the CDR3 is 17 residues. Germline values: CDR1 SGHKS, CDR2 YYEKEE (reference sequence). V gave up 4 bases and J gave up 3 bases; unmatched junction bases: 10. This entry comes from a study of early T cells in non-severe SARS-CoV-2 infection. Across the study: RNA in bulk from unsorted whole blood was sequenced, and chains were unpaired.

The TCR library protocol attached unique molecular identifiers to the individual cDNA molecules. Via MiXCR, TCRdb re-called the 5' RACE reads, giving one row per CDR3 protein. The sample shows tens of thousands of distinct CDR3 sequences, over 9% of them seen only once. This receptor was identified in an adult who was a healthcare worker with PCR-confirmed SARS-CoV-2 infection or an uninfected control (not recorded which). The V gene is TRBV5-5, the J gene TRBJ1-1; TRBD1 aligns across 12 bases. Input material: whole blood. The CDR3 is CASSPPGQGARDTEAFF. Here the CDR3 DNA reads TGTGCCAGCAGCCCCCCGGGACAGGGGGCGCGGGACACTGAAGCTTTCTTT.